This TCR beta chain is from a study of patients and donors after allogeneic stem cell transplantation. Trimming removed 5 bases from V and 4 bases from J, with 14 bases in between. Per germline, CDR1 DFQATT and CDR2 SNEGSKA (reference sequence). The CDR3 is 14 amino acids. TCRdb processed the RT-PCR reads anew with MiXCR; each CDR3 protein has one entry. The sample holds around 30,000 distinct CDR3 sequences, 37% seen once. Material for sequencing was blood, either unsorted or a sorted T cell fraction (not recorded which). The gene calls are TRBV20-1 and TRBJ2-2; possible D gene TRBD2, 6 bases. The TCR sequence derives from a human donor who was either an allogeneic HSCT recipient or a stem cell or donor lymphocyte infusion donor (not recorded which). It is not recorded whose cells these are; they may come from a transplant donor. The CDR3 DNA is TGCAGTGCTCCTCGACTAGGGAGCACCGGGGAGCTGTTTTTT. Encoded protein: CSAPRLGSTGELFF.